This T cell receptor beta chain was identified in a study of regulatory T cells in long-lasting Graves disease. Whole-study results and caveats: Small sample size may have lowered accuracy. Persistent Graves' cases showed lower TCR diversity than newly diagnosed cases. The study found TRBV28, TRBJ1-2 and TRBJ2-5 favored in persistent disease.

This clonotype has ten or more counts. The antigen remains unidentified. In building TCR beta libraries, iRepertoire HTBI primers were used together with Arm-PCR of CDR3 regions. TCRdb re-analysed the multiplex PCR reads in MiXCR, keeping a single row per CDR3 protein. This table holds 450,000 or so distinct CDR3 sequences, less than 25% found once. Germline V gene data show CDR1 as MDHEN and CDR2 as SYDVKM. Trimming removed 3 bases from V and 13 bases from J; junction bases left unmatched: 12. The length of the CDR3 is 15 residues. The sample's time point: persistent/refractory GD, antithyroid drugs over 5 years with positive TRAb. PBMCs provided the RNA from which the TCR library was made.

The clonotype originates from a female donor with Graves disease. The sample in question was peripheral blood mononuclear cells (PBMCs), obtained when the disease was refractory, from a patient treated with antithyroid drugs. The rearrangement uses TRBV28 and TRBJ1-4; 9 bases agree with TRBD1. In DNA, the CDR3 is TGTGCCAGCAGTTTTACGAACAGGGGGCGGTCGGGACTGTTTTTT. This codes for CASSFTNRGRSGLFF.